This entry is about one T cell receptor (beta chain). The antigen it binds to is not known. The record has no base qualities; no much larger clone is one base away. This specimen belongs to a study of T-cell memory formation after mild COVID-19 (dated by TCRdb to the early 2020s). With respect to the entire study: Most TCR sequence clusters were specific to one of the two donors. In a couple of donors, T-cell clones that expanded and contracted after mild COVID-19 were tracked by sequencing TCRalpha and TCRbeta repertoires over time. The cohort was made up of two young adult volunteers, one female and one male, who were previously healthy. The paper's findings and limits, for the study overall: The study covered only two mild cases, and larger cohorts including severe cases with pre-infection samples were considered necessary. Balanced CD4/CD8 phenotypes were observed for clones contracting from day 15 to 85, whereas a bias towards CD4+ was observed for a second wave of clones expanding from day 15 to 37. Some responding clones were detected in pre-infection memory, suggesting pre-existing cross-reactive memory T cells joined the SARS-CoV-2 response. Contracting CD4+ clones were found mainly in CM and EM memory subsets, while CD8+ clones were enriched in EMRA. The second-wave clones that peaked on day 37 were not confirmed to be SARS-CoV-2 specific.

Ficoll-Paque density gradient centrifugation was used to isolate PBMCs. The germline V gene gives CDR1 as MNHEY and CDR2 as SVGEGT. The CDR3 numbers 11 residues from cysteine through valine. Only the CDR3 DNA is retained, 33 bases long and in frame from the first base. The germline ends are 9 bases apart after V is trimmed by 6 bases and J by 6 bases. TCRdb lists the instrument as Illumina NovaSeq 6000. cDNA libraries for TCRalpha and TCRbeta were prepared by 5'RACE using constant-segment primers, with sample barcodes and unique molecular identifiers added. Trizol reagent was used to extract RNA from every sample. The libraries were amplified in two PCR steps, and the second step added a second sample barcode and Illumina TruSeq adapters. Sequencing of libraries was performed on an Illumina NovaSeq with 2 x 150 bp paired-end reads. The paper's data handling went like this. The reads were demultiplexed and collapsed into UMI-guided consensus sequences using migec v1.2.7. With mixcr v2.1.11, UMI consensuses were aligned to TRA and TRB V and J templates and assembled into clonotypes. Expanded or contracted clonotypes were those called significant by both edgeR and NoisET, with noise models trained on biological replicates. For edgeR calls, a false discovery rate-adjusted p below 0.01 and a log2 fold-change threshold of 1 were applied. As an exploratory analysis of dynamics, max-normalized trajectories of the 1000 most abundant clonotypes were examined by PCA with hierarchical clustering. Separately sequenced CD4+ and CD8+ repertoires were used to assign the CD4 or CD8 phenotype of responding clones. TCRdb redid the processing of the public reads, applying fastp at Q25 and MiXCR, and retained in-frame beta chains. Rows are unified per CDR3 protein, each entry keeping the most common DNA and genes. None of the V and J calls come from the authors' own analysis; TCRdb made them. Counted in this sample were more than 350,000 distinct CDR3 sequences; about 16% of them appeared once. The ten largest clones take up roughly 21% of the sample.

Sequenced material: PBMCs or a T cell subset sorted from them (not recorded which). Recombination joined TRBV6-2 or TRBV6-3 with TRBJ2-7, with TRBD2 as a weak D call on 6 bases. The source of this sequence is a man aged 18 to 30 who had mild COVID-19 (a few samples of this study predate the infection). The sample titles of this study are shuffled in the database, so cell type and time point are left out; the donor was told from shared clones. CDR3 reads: CASRRGPEQYV. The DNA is TGTGCCAGCAGGCGGGGTCCCGAGCAGTACGTC.